This T cell receptor (beta chain) was profiled in a study of T cell responses to AZD1222 COVID-19 vaccine. CDR3 size: 14 residues. Germline CDR1 is MDHEN and CDR2 is SYDVKM. The V gene lost 3 bases and the J gene lost 0 bases, with 5 bases spanning the gap. The protocol was immunoSEQ multiplex PCR, while the TCRdb copy is restricted to in-frame clones and leaves out a portion. The data show approximately 120,000 clones, approximately 89% seen once. The source material was peripheral blood, sampled on day 0 of AZD1222 vaccination. The source is an adult in good health. The rearrangement links TRBV28 to TRBJ1-4, with D unresolved. CDR3 sequence: CASSFRATNEKLFF. DNA for the CDR3: TGTGCCAGCAGTTTTCGTGCAACTAATGAAAAACTGTTTTTT.